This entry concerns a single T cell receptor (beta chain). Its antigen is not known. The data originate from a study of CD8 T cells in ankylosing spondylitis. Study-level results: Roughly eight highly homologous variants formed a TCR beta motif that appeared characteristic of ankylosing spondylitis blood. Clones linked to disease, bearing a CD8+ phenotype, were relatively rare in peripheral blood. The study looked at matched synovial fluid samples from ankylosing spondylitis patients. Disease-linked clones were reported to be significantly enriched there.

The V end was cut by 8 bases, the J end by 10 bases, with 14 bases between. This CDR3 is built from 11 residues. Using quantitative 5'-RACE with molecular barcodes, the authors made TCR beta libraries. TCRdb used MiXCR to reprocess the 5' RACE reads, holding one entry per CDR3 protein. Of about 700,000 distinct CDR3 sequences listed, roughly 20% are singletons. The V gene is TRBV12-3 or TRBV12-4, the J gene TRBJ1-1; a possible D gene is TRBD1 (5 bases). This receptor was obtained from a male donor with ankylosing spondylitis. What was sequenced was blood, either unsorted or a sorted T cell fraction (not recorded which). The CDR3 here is CASGTGTAAFF. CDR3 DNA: TGTGCCAGCGGTACCGGGACGGCAGCTTTCTTT.